The subject of this entry is one T cell receptor (beta chain). Its specificity is not known. This entry is derived from a study of T cell repertoires in cytomegalovirus infection. Overall study findings and caveats: Cumulative public TCR beta family frequency identified CMV carriers with the relevant HLA.

TCRdb ran MiXCR on the reads and lists one entry per CDR3 protein. Of over 40,000 distinct CDR3 sequences listed, around 18% are singletons. The CDR3 is made up of 13 amino acids. V was pared by 2 bases and J by 6 bases, with 4 bases of the junction left unmatched. Germline assignment: CDR1 DFQATT and CDR2 SNEGSKA (reference sequence). The chain has TRBV20-1 and TRBJ1-2; TRBD1 matches 9 bases. This specimen was CD8+ T cells from cultured PBMCs, taken from culture after CMV antigen stimulation. The sequence was collected from a human donor in good health (CMV status not recorded). Some clones in this sample may be carry-over from other donors' samples. In DNA, the CDR3 is TGCAGTGCTAGACGAAGGACAGGGGATGGCTACACCTTC. Translating it yields CSARRRTGDGYTF.